Below are 17 T cell receptor beta chains sequenced from a single sample in a study of blood T cell repertoires in COVID-19. Profiling relied on immunoSEQ multiplex PCR, and the TCRdb table lists in-frame clones only, not all of them. The sample yields roughly 180,000 clones, around four fifths seen once. Material: PBMCs or T cells enriched from blood (not recorded which). These receptors all stem from a woman aged 55-70 years who had recovered from COVID-19.

This clone occurred once. The CDR3 spells CASSLGLLAGGTTDTQYF. The CDR3 DNA reads as TGTGCCAGCAGCTTAGGGCTCTTGGCGGGGGGGACCACAGATACGCAGTATTTT. The chain employs TRBV11-2 and TRBJ2-3; 9 bases fit TRBD2. In germline, CDR1 is SGHAT, CDR2 FQNNGV. V dropped 1 base and J dropped 2; count of bases not matched to a gene: 10. The CDR3 totals 18 residues.

This chain connects TRBV27 to TRBJ2-7; 9 nucleotides agree with TRBD1. CDR1 is MNHEY, CDR2 SMNVEV, per germline (reference sequence). The CDR3 contains 14 residues. V dropped 6 bases and J dropped 2; count of bases not matched to a gene: 5. In DNA form, the CDR3 reads TGTGCCAGCAGCACCAGGACAGGGGCCTACGAGCAGTACTTC. It specifies CASSTRTGAYEQYF.

This clone was counted once. The chain carries TRBV10-1 and TRBJ2-7; 8 positions agree with TRBD1. V shed 9 bases, J shed 3 bases, and the junction held 7 bases outside the gene matches. The CDR3 extends over 13 amino acids. CDR1 and CDR2 from the germline V gene are WNHNN and SYGVQD (reference sequence). The chain's CDR3 is CASRTGNNYEQYF. The CDR3 DNA follows: TGCGCCAGTCGGACAGGGAACAACTACGAGCAGTACTTC.

This sequence joins TRBV6-5 and TRBJ1-5; unclear D gene. The V gene's germline CDR1 is MNHEY and CDR2 SVGAGI. V lost 8 bases and J 7 bases, leaving 6 bases between the germline ends. CDR3 length equals 10 residues. The CDR3 loop reads CASGRQPQHF. The CDR3, as DNA: TGTGCCAGCGGTAGACAGCCCCAGCATTTT.

The CDR3 reads CASQSANTGELFF. The CDR3 DNA sequence: TGTGCCAGCCAGAGCGCGAACACCGGGGAGCTGTTTTTT. This sequence joins TRBV28 and TRBJ2-2, with D unclear. Germline V gives CDR1 MDHEN, CDR2 SYDVKM. V lost 8 bases, J lost 0 bases, and 7 bases lay in between. The CDR3 runs to 13 residues.

The chain uses TRBV6-2 or TRBV6-3 and TRBJ2-2, with TRBD2 identical over 11 bases. The V gene's germline CDR1 is MNHEY and CDR2 SVGEGT. The CDR3 is 16 residues long. Trimming at V came to 3 bases and at J to 4 bases, leaving 4 bases not matched to a gene. In nucleotides, the CDR3 is TGTGCCAGCAGTTATGCCGGGACTAGCGGCACCGGGGAGCTGTTTTTT. As protein: CASSYAGTSGTGELFF.

The chain has TRBV5-5 and TRBJ1-5; a weak D match, TRBD1 (5 bases). CDR3 length: 14 amino acids. Germline V CDR1 and CDR2: SGHKS, YYEKEE (reference sequence). Trimming pared 0 bases from V and 4 bases from J, leaving 8 bases between. The chain's CDR3 is CASSLAGGNQPQHF. The CDR3 coding sequence is TGTGCCAGCAGCTTGGCCGGGGGAAATCAGCCCCAGCATTTT.

The V call is TRBV6-5, the J call TRBJ2-2, with 7 bases that match TRBD1. The J segment lost 1 base and the V segment lost 6 bases, leaving 2 bases of the junction unmatched. The CDR3 contains 14 residues. Germline V gives CDR1 MNHEY, CDR2 SVGAGI. The CDR3 nucleotides are TGTGCCAGCAGCCGGACAGGGAACACCGGGGAGCTGTTTTTT. Its protein is CASSRTGNTGELFF.

The chain links TRBV5-1 to TRBJ1-3; 8 bases map to TRBD1. After removal of 4 bases from V and 2 bases from J, the junction contained 2 bases not matched to a gene. The germline V gene encodes CDR1 SGHRS and CDR2 YFSETQ. This CDR3 has 14 amino acids. In DNA form, the CDR3 reads TGCGCCAGCAGCCCAGGGGGCCCTGGAAACACCATATATTTT. This translates into CASSPGGPGNTIYF.

V usage is TRBV18 and J usage is TRBJ1-3; D is unclear. Germline-derived CDR1 and CDR2 are KGHSH and LQKENI. The CDR3 is made up of 15 amino acids. V was cut by 1 base and J by 0 bases, with 7 bases left in between. CDR3 nucleotides: TGTGCCAGCTCACCACTTGCGGGCTCTGGAAACACCATATATTTT. Residues: CASSPLAGSGNTIYF. Together with reference TRBV18 and TRBJ1-3, the CDR3 gives the full variable domain: NAGVMQNPRHLVRRRGQEARLRCSPMKGHSHVYWYRQLPEEGLKFMVYLQKENIIDESGMPKERFSAEFPKEGPSILRIQQVVRGDSAAYFCASSPLAGSGNTIYFGEGSWLTVV.

The chain recombines TRBV11-2 with TRBJ2-5; D gene ambiguous. CDR3 length: 12 residues. V lost 6 bases and J 4 bases, leaving 9 bases between the germline ends. Germline V CDR1 and CDR2: SGHAT, FQNNGV. The CDR3 DNA reads TGTGCCAGCAGATATACGGGAGAGACCCAGTACTTC. Encoded protein: CASRYTGETQYF.

J is TRBJ1-2 and V is TRBV18; the D is unclear. The CDR3 is 11 residues long. The germline gives CDR1 KGHSH, CDR2 LQKENI. Trimming removed 4 bases at V and 4 bases at J, with 4 bases between. In DNA form, the CDR3 reads TGTGCCAGCTCACTCAGCTATGGCTACACCTTC. It translates to CASSLSYGYTF.

V is TRBV27 and J is TRBJ2-6; tentatively, D is TRBD2 (5 bases). V was pared by 6 bases and J by 4 bases, with 13 bases between. In germline, CDR1 is MNHEY, CDR2 SMNVEV (reference sequence). The CDR3 covers 15 residues. For the CDR3, the DNA is TGTGCCAGCAGCGGAGGTTCTTCCGGGGCCAACGTCCTGACTTTC. Protein sequence: CASSGGSSGANVLTF. The full variable domain, with the rest looked up from reference TRBV27 and TRBJ2-6, is EAQVTQNPRYLITVTGKKLTVTCSQNMNHEYMSWYRQDPGLGLRQIYYSMNVEVTDKGDVPEGYKVSRKEKRNFPLILESPSPNQTSLYFCASSGGSSGANVLTFGAGSRLTVL.

The chain joins TRBV18 to TRBJ1-2, with D perhaps matching TRBD1 (5 bases). The length of the CDR3 is 13 residues. The V and J ends lost 6 bases and 2 bases respectively, with 10 bases between them. Germline-derived CDR1 and CDR2 are KGHSH and LQKENI. The CDR3 DNA follows: TGTGCCAGCTCTGACGGGGGGAACTATGGCTACACCTTC. It is translated as CASSDGGNYGYTF.

The chain joins TRBV18 to TRBJ1-2; D is uncertain. Germline CDR1 and CDR2: KGHSH and LQKENI. There are 14 residues in the CDR3. Trimming removed 5 bases from V and 6 bases from J, with 16 bases in between. This CDR3 is CASSAATTWDGYTF. As DNA, the CDR3 is TGTGCCAGCTCAGCGGCGACCACCTGGGATGGCTACACCTTC.

This clone was found a few times. The rearrangement uses TRBV19 and TRBJ1-4, with 8 bases aligning to TRBD1. V shed 5 bases and J 8 bases; nucleotides not matched to a gene: 7. The CDR3 totals 14 residues. Looked up from germline, CDR1 is LNHDA and CDR2 is SQIVND (reference sequence). CDR3 in amino acids: CASSGQGQFEKLFF. The CDR3 bases are TGTGCCAGTAGTGGACAGGGTCAGTTCGAAAAACTGTTTTTT.

Only one count was recorded for this clone. The genes are TRBV5-4 and TRBJ2-7; tentatively, D is TRBD1 (6 bases). There are 13 residues in the CDR3. Trimming removed 2 bases at V and 7 bases at J, with 13 bases between. CDR1 SGHNT and CDR2 YYREEE come from the germline V gene (reference sequence). The CDR3 nucleotides are TGTGCCAGCAGCTTCGGACAGCGTAGTGAGCAGTACTTC. Translation gives CASSFGQRSEQYF.